This T cell receptor (beta chain) was captured in a study of shared clonotypes between healthy human individuals. Study-wide results and caveats: In general, naive subsets displayed greater estimated richness than memory subsets did.

This CDR3 is 15 amino acids long. From germline, CDR1 is MGHRA and CDR2 YSYEKL. V was shortened by 0 bases and J by 6 bases, with 11 bases between the two germline ends. As to this clone: Its cognate antigen is unknown. This sample includes further DNA sequences coding for the same CDR3.

CD45RO-negative, CCR7-selected cells formed the naive CD8 fraction, which excluded terminally differentiated effector memory CD45RA+ cells. For every subset, genomic DNA was evenly distributed across several immunoSEQ plates. The assay was immunoSEQ multiplex PCR, and TCRdb's table has in-frame clones only and misses some. The sample consists of hundreds of thousands of clones, roughly 96% of them appearing once. The genes are TRBV4-1 and TRBJ2-2; D is undetermined. This TCR came from a woman in her twenties or thirties in good health. The sequencing input was naive CD8+ T cells sorted from blood. CDR3: CASSQESGWAGELFF. The CDR3 coding sequence is TGCGCCAGCAGCCAAGAATCAGGATGGGCCGGGGAGCTGTTTTTT.